This TCR beta chain was found in a study of identifying expanded T cells in peripheral blood. Using immunoSEQ multiplex PCR, the repertoire was profiled, and TCRdb retains in-frame clones only, with some absent. The sample includes some 80,000 clones, roughly 90% of them seen just once. V lost 6 bases to trimming and J lost 0 bases; unmatched junction nucleotides: 1. This CDR3 has 14 amino acids. The germline CDR1 and CDR2 sequences are MNHEY and SVGAGI. The J gene is TRBJ1-5, the V gene TRBV6-5; 8 nucleotides match TRBD1. The sequenced material came from blood. This clonotype was sampled from a person aged 18 to 75 in good health. The CDR3, as DNA: TGTGCCAGCAGACAGGGGGATAGCAATCAGCCCCAGCATTTT. Translation: CASRQGDSNQPQHF.